This TCR beta chain was captured in a study of cytomegalovirus exposure and HLA in healthy donors (dated by TCRdb to 2016 to 2017). Concerning the study at large: According to an earlier analysis of several hundred of the donors, about 179 million T cells yielded approximately 120 million unique TCR beta sequences and less than 300 Gb of sequence data. An early release covering roughly 600 HLA-typed donors comprised approximately 300 gigabases of sequencing data and around 85 million unique TCR sequences. The genetic ancestry cluster associated with self-reported Caucasian donors included about four fifths of the 300 to 450 genotyped donors. The study was designed to test whether signatures of past pathogen exposure could be identified by cataloging public T cell receptors. The study used immunosequencing to profile the T cell repertoires of 600 to 850 subjects and linked those repertoires to cytomegalovirus serostatus. Along with the roughly 610-subject first cohort, a separate validation cohort of approximately 110 different subjects was used. To predict cytomegalovirus infection status, the study combined high-throughput TCR immunosequencing, statistical association of individual TCRs with disease status, and machine learning. A later analysis re-examined previously published TCR beta repertoires from hundreds of donors and added high-resolution HLA genotyping to investigate patterns of TCR occurrence. Rather than using new phenotypic data, the later analysis identified candidate immune exposures from TCR beta sequences and from how often those sequences occurred across donors. An earlier analysis of nearly 600 of the donors applied high-throughput TCR beta sequencing to assess whether each TCR beta V gene segment acted as functional or pseudogenic. Donor age, sex, ethnicity and CMV serostatus were collected together with the repertoire data. A later genetic analysis took genome-wide SNP genotypes for about three fifths of the roughly 670 donors and used that subset as a discovery cohort. All discovery cohort repertoires had been generated on a single sequencing platform. Both class I and class II loci were covered by HLA typing, at four-digit resolution. The number of donors typed differed by locus, with 629-630 for A, B, C, DRB1 and DQB1, roughly 520 for DQA1, over 600 for DPA1, and roughly 450 for DPB1. About five DR-DQ haplotypes were handled as single units for association and clustering because linkage in the cohort was strong. On average, roughly 250,000 unique TCR beta nucleotide sequences were sequenced per donor among 398 genotyped donors of the cohort, with 15% to 20% of those sequences being non-productive. Broader findings and caveats from the paper: In vitro tests confirmed that a few of the cytomegalovirus-associated TCR beta chains recognize cytomegalovirus antigens. Because counts were too low, approximately 18 rarely observed V segments, including chromosome 9 orphons, were excluded from the earlier analysis of a few hundred of the donors. A group of highly shared sequence variants was considered likely to be a technical artifact of the sequencing pipeline. Broadly in line with IMGT annotations, most TCR beta V segments showed up in productive rearrangements about 87% or about 30% of the time in an earlier analysis of approximately 640 of the donors. The study gave a list of 150 to 200 TCR beta chains associated with cytomegalovirus. For the cohort, immune exposure information was limited to CMV serostatus. Correlated functional status among segregating V segments might reflect linkage disequilibrium, but an unknown experimental factor could not be ruled out. Because HLA typing was unavailable for some donors at each locus, only the typed subset was used in association tests. At a false discovery rate of 0.05, a later analysis linked about 17,000 TCR beta sequences to specific HLA alleles. According to a later genetic analysis, donors in an Asian-associated ancestry cluster had fewer N-insertions in productive TCRs than the approximately 700-donor mean. The classifier was reported to diagnose cytomegalovirus status with high specificity and sensitivity in both the original cohort and the validation cohort. Sequencing depth was assumed to be roughly uniform across donors in the presence/absence analyses, though that assumption may not hold. According to a later analysis, most CMV-associated TCR beta chains appeared to be HLA-restricted, and the HLA associations seemed to be driven largely by CMV exposure. The authors suggested that the approach could potentially be extended to other disease states and immunological phenotypes. Most TCR sequences were observed very rarely across donors, whereas some public TCRs were present in many individuals. Some IMGT-functional V segments, including TRBV6-2 and TRBV6-3, could not be distinguished by the 87-base-pair reads and were therefore excluded. According to a later analysis, TCR association rates differed among HLA loci, with DRB1 alleles showing the most associated TCRs and HLA-C alleles showing the fewest. In a later genetic analysis, a missense DCLRE1C variant was associated with V-gene and J-gene trimming of TCR beta chains, and the association was replicated in an independent cohort. A further reported finding was that TCR beta sequences accurately predicted the HLA-A and HLA-B alleles for most subjects in the first cohort. When HLA alleles, especially DR and DQ, strongly co-occurred, TCR associations were difficult to assign to individual alleles. A later analysis found that HLA-associated TCR beta chains were more clonally expanded and had lower generation probabilities than equally common non-associated chains. Several of the top co-occurrence clusters appeared to be linked to parvovirus B19, influenza, CMV and Epstein-Barr virus, according to a later analysis. Only TCR beta chains were sequenced in this cohort, and the absence of alpha or paired-chain data limited detectable features.

CDR1 is given as SGDLS and CDR2 as YYNGEE, both from the germline V gene. The trim is 4 bases for V and 5 bases for J, with a gap of 15 bases between the germline ends. The CDR3 measures 14 amino acids from cysteine to phenylalanine. CDR3 DNA only is kept here, 42 bases in frame from base 1. The cohort was made up of approximately 670 healthy bone marrow donors. At the time of sampling, every cohort member was nominally healthy, though immune exposures that went unrecorded were likely present. The donor was CMV seronegative and belonged to the group of 352 seronegative cohort members. A peripheral blood sample was provided by each donor, and peripheral blood mononuclear cells were used for TCR beta sequencing. The Qiagen DNeasy Blood Extraction Kit was used to extract genomic DNA from the blood cell samples. The method was the immunoSEQ multiplex PCR assay. For the multiplex PCR, a mixture combining 60 forward primers for TCR Vbeta segments and 13 reverse primers for TCR Jbeta segments was used. The CDR3 region of rearranged TCR beta genes was amplified from genomic DNA by a multiplex PCR assay. Amplified TCR beta libraries were sequenced as 87-base-pair reads on the Illumina HiSeq System. The authors' pipeline ran thus. In a later analysis, roughly 80 million unique TCR beta chains were counted across the 500 to 850 repertoires, and approximately 11 million of these chains were shared by at least two donors. A nearest-neighbor algorithm error-corrected the raw reads and collapsed the reads into unique sequences, merging closely related sequences to remove PCR and sequencing errors. Alignment of CDR3 sequences to IMGT reference sequences was used to assign V, D and J gene segments. Each retained sequence needed at least a six-nucleotide match to both a V gene segment and a J gene segment. Rearrangements were classified as productive when the CDR3 lacked stop codons and remained in frame with V and J, and all other rearrangements were classified as non-productive. CDR3 was defined by IMGT convention, running from the second conserved V-encoded cysteine to the conserved J-encoded phenylalanine. The earlier analysis of 500 to 650 of the donors excluded any sequence lacking an unambiguous match to a single V gene segment. An earlier analysis of fewer than 750 of the donors classified V segments as functional when productive rearrangements were above 56.7% and as segregating when the standard deviation between donors was above 5%. A statistical classification framework was developed to diagnose cytomegalovirus status using the catalog of TCR beta chain sequences. A later analysis assigned V and J genes by comparing TCR nucleotide sequences with IMGT/GENE-DB human TR gene sequences. In a later analysis, CDR3 sequences and most-parsimonious VDJ recombination scenarios were assigned using the TCRdist pipeline. In a later analysis, every TCR beta chain was defined by the combination of its CDR3 amino acid sequence and its V-gene family, and reads without a unique V-gene family were dropped. In a later analysis, several hundred highly shared, low-generation-probability nucleotide sequences were removed to address suspected cross-contamination and a sequencing artifact. A later analysis calculated a clonal expansion index for each public chain from normalized within-repertoire ranks of inferred template counts. A later analysis computed generation probabilities with a VDJ recombination model fitted to out-of-frame rearrangements, and checked the results against IGoR. In a later analysis, hypergeometric tests were used to score TCR-TCR, TCR-HLA and TCR-CMV co-occurrence, with a repertoire-size bias correction applied to TCR pairs. A later analysis estimated false discovery rates by permuting HLA or CMV assignments 20 times. In a later analysis, co-occurring TCRs were grouped using DBSCAN, with TCRdist sequence similarity added in when clustering inside HLA-allele-positive subsets. For co-occurrence clustering, repertoires with fewer than 30,000 or more than 120,000 public chains were excluded, along with five or six repertoires with anomalous nucleotide sharing. The table comes from immuneACCESS by way of TCRdb, which keeps in-frame sequences with V and J called. Part of the clones is missing from these tables; in studies checked, under half for an unresolved V gene and the rest for unknown reasons. V, J and clone size are those of that table, while D and trimming were read from the DNA. For this sample there are about 100,000 clones; 75% appear just once. More than 9% of the sample belongs to the ten largest clones.

In regard to this clone: No antigen is known for it. Within one base of it there is no much larger clone, and no base qualities were kept.

The chain joins TRBV9 to TRBJ2-5, and perhaps TRBD1 as D gene, on 5 matching bases. The source is a man between 50 and 59 years old in good health and CMV-seronegative. Sequencing was done on a sample of PBMCs. This receptor carries the CDR3 CASSNGALQETQYF. The sequence in DNA is TGTGCCAGCAGCAATGGGGCCCTCCAGGAGACCCAGTACTTC.